These 5 T cell receptor beta chains share one sample of origin, sequenced in a study of blood T cell repertoires in COVID-19. Assay used: immunoSEQ multiplex PCR; TCRdb lists only in-frame clones, some missing. The table includes approximately 220,000 clones, 90% detected once. The sample consisted of PBMCs or T cells enriched from blood (not recorded which). The source of these receptors is a man aged 30-40 years who had been exposed to COVID-19.

V usage is TRBV2 and J usage is TRBJ1-1; tentatively, D is TRBD1 (5 bases). The CDR3 has 13 amino acids. V was cut by 7 bases and J by 3 bases, with 12 bases left in between. Germline-derived CDR1 and CDR2 are SNHLY and FYNNEI. CDR3 in amino acids: CASIQIRDTEAFF. In nucleotides, the CDR3 is TGTGCCAGCATCCAAATCAGGGACACTGAAGCTTTCTTT.

The J gene is TRBJ2-1, the V gene TRBV15, with a possible D match to TRBD1 (7 bases). Germline-derived CDR1 and CDR2 are LNHNV and YYDKDF (reference sequence). This CDR3 region has 13 residues. The germline V and J ends were trimmed by 3 bases and 7 bases, with 10 bases remaining between them. CDR3 sequence (DNA): TGTGCCACCAGCAGGGGGGGACAGAATGAGCAGTTCTTC. This encodes CATSRGGQNEQFF.

The chain employs TRBV19 and TRBJ2-7; 10 bases align to TRBD2. Germline V gives CDR1 LNHDA, CDR2 SQIVND (reference sequence). The CDR3 length is 16 residues. V shed 5 bases, J shed 1 base, and the junction held 8 bases outside the gene matches. The CDR3 sequence is CASSPHSGGPSYEQYF. For the CDR3, the DNA is TGTGCCAGTAGTCCCCATAGCGGGGGGCCGTCCTACGAGCAGTACTTC.

This chain uses TRBV3-1 (or the pseudogene TRBV3-2) with TRBJ2-5; TRBD2 matches 7 bases. V shed 6 bases and J 5 bases; nucleotides not matched to a gene: 15. Germline CDR1 LGHDT, CDR2 YNNKEL (reference sequence). The CDR3 is 16 residues long. The CDR3 region is CASSRGDGLLLETQYF. The CDR3 bases are TGTGCCAGCAGTCGGGGGGACGGACTACTTCTGGAGACCCAGTACTTC.

The rearrangement uses TRBV27 and TRBJ1-1; tentative D call: TRBD1 (5 bases). Germline CDR1 MNHEY, CDR2 SMNVEV (reference sequence). The CDR3 consists of 14 residues. Trimming cost V 2 bases and J 6 bases, with 13 bases left between them. CDR3 loop: CASSLQGGGSEAFF. For the CDR3, the DNA is TGTGCCAGCAGTTTACAGGGCGGTGGATCTGAAGCTTTCTTT.